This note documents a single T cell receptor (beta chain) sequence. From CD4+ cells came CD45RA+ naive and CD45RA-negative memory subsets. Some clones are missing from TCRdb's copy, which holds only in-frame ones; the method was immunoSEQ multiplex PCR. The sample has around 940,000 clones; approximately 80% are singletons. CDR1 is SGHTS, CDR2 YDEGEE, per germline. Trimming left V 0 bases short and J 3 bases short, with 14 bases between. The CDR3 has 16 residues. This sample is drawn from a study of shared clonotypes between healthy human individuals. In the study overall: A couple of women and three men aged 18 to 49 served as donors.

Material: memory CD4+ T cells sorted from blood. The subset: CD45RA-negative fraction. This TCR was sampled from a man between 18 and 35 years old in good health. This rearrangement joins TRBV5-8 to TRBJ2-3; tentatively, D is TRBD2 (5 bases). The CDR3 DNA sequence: TGTGCCAGCAGCTTGGGAGTTGGAGGAGCAACAGATACGCAGTATTTT. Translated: CASSLGVGGATDTQYF.